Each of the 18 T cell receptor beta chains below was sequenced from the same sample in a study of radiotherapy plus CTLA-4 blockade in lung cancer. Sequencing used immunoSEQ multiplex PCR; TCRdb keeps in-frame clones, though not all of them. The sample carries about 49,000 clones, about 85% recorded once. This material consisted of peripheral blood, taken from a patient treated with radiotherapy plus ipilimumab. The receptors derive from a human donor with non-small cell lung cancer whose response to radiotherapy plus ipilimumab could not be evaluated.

DNA for the CDR3: TGTGCCAGCAGCCGGACAGGACAGAACACTGAAGCTTTCTTT. Translating gives CASSRTGQNTEAFF. V is TRBV7-9 and J is TRBJ1-1; 7 bases fit TRBD1. With 5 bases clipped from V and 1 base from J, the junction kept 4 bases outside the gene matches. The CDR3 runs to 14 residues. From germline, CDR1 is SEHNR and CDR2 FQNEAQ (reference sequence).

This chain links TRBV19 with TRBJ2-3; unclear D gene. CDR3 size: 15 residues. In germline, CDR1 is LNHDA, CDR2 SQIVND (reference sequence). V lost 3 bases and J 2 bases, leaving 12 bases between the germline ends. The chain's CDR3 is CASSIDTLLTDTQYF. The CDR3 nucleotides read TGTGCCAGTAGTATTGACACCCTCCTCACAGATACGCAGTATTTT.

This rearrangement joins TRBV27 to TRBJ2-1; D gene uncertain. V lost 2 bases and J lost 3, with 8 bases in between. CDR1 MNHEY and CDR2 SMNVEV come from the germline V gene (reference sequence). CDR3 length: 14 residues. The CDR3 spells CASSLESVYNEQFF. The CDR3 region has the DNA TGTGCCAGCAGTTTAGAGTCGGTCTACAATGAGCAGTTCTTC.

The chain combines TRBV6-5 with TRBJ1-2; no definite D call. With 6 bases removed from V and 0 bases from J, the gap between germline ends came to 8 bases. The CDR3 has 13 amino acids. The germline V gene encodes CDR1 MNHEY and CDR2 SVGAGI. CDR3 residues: CASRTNTNYGYTF. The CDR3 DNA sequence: TGTGCCAGCAGGACTAACACTAACTATGGCTACACCTTC.

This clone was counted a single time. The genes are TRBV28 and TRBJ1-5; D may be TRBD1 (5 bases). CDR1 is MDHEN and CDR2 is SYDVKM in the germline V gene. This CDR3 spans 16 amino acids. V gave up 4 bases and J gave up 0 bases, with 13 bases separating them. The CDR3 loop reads CASSSSAGYSNQPQHF. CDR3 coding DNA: TGTGCCAGCAGTTCCAGCGCAGGGTATAGCAATCAGCCCCAGCATTTT.

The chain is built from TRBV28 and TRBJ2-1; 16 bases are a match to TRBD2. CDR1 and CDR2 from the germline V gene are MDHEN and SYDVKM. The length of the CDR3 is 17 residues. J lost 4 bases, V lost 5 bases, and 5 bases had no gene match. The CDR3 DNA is TGTGCCAGCAGTGGGACTAGCGGGAGGGCCTGGTACAATGAGCAGTTCTTC. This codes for CASSGTSGRAWYNEQFF. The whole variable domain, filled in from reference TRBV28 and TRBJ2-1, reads DVKVTQSSRYLVKRTGEKVFLECVQDMDHENMFWYRQDPGLGLRLIYFSYDVKMKEKGDIPEGYSVSREKKERFSLILESASTNQTSMYLCASSGTSGRAWYNEQFFGPGTRLTVL.

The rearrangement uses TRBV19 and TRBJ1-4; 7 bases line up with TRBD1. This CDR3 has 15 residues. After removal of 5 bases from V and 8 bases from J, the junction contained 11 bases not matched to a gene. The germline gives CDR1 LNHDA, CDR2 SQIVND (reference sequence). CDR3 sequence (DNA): TGTGCCAGTAGTGTCCCGGGACAGCCGGCCGAAAAACTGTTTTTT. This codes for CASSVPGQPAEKLFF.

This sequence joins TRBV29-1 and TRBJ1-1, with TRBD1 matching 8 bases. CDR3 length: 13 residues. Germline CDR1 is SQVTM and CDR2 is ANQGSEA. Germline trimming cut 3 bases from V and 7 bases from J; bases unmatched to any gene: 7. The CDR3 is CSVEARGRGEAFF. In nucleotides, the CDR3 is TGCAGCGTTGAGGCCAGGGGGCGAGGTGAAGCTTTCTTT.

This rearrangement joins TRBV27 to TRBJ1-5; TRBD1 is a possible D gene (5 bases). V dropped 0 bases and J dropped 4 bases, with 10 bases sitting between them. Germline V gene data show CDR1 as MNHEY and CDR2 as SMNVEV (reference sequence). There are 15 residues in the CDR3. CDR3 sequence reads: CASSLSNDRNQPQHF. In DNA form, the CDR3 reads TGTGCCAGCAGTTTATCAAACGACAGAAATCAGCCCCAGCATTTT.

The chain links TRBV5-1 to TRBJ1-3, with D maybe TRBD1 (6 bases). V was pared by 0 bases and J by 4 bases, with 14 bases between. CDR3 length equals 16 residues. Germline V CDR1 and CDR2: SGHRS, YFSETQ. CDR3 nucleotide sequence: TGCGCCAGCAGCTTGGCCGGGCAGGGGAGAGGAAACACCATATATTTT. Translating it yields CASSLAGQGRGNTIYF.

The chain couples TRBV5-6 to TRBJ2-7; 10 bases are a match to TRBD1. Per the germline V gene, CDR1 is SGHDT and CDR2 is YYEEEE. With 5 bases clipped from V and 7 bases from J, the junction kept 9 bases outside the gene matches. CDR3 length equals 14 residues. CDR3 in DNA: TGTGCCAGCAGTCCTCGACAGGGGGCGCGAGAGCAGTACTTC. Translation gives CASSPRQGAREQYF.

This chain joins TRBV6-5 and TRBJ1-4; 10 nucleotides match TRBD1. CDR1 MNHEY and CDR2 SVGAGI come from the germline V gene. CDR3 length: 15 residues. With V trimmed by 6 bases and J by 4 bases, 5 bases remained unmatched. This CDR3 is CASSRQGALNEKLFF. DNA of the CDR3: TGTGCCAGCAGCCGACAGGGGGCACTTAATGAAAAACTGTTTTTT.

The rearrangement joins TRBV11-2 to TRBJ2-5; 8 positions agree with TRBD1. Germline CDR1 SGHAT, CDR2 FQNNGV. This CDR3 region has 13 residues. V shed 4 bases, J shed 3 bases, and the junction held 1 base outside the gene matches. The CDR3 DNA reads TGTGCCAGCAGCTCGGACAGGGAAGAGACCCAGTACTTC. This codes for CASSSDREETQYF.

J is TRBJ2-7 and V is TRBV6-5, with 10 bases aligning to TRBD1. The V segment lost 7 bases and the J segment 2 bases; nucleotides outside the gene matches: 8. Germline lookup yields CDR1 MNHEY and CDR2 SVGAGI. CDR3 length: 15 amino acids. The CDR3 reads CASIPRQGAPYEQYF. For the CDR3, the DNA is TGTGCCAGCATTCCCCGACAGGGGGCCCCCTACGAGCAGTACTTC.

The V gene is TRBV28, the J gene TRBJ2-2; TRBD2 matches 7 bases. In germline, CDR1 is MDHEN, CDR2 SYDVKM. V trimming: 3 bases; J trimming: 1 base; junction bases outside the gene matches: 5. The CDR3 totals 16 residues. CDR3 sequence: CASSLLSSGNTGELFF. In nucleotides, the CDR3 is TGTGCCAGCAGTTTGTTGTCTAGCGGGAACACCGGGGAGCTGTTTTTT.

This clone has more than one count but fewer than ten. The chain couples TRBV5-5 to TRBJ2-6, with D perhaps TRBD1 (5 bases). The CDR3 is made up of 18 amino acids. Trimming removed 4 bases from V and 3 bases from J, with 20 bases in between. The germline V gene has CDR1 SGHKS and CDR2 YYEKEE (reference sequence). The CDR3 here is CASSKTARSPGGANVLTF. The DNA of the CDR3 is TGTGCCAGCAGCAAGACAGCAAGGTCCCCTGGTGGGGCCAACGTCCTGACTTTC.

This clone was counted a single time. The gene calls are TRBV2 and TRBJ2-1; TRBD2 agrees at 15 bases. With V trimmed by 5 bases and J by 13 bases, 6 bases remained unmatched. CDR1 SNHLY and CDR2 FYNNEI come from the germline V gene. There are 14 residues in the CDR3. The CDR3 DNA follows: TGTGCCAGCAGTACAGGACTAGCGGGAGGGCTTCAGTTCTTC. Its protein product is CASSTGLAGGLQFF.

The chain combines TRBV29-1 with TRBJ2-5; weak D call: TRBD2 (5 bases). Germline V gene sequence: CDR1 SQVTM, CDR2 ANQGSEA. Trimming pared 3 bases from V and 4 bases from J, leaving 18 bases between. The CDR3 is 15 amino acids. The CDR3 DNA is TGCAGCGTTGAGCCCGGTCCCCGGGGTATAGAGACCCAGTACTTC. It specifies CSVEPGPRGIETQYF.